This T cell receptor beta chain came from a study of chemoradiotherapy in HPV16-positive cancers. Trimming cost V 0 bases and J 6 bases, with 1 base left between them. The V gene's germline CDR1 is SGHDT and CDR2 YYEEEE. CDR3 length: 11 residues. The assay was immunoSEQ multiplex PCR, and TCRdb's table has in-frame clones only and misses some. The table has over 8,000 clones, roughly 86% seen once; the top ten hold more than 2%. Study-wide results and limits: Non-HPV-specific T cells did not expand in tumors during treatment, whereas candidate HPV-specific clones and E7-related motifs did. HPV-responsive T-cell expansion during chemoradiotherapy was linked to improved recurrence-free survival in HPV16-positive patients.

This clone was seen only once. Its antigen is unknown. The specimen was blood, collected from a patient who underwent chemoradiotherapy. V usage is TRBV5-6 and J usage is TRBJ2-1; D ambiguous. This receptor was obtained from a human donor with HPV-associated anogenital cancer. CDR3 bases: TGTGCCAGCAGCTTGGCCAATGAGCAGTTCTTC. This sequence encodes CASSLANEQFF.